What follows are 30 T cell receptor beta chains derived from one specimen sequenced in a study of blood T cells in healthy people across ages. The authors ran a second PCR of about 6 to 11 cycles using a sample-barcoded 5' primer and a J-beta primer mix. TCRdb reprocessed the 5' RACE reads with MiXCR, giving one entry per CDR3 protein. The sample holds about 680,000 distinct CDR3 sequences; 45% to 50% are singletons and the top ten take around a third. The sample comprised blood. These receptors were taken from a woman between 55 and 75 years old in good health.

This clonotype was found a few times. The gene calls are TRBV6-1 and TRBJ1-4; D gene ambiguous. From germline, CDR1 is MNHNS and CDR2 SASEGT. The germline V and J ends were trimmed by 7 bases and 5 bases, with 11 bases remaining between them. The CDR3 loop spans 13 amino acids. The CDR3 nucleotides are TGTGCCAGCAAACGGGGAGGGAATGAAAAACTGTTTTTT. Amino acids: CASKRGGNEKLFF.

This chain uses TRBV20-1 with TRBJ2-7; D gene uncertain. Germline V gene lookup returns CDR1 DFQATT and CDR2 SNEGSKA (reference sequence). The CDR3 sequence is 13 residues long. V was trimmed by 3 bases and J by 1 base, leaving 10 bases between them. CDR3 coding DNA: TGCAGTGCTAGCATTGGGCGATCCTACGAGCAGTACTTC. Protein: CSASIGRSYEQYF.

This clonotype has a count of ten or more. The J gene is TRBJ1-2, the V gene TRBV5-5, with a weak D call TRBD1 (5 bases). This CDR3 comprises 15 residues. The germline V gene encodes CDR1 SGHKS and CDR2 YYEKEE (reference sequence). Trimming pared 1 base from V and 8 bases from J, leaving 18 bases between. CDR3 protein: CASSLMTQGEEGYTF. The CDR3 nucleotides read TGTGCCAGCAGCTTGATGACGCAGGGTGAAGAAGGCTACACCTTC. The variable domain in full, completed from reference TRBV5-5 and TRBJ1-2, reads DAGVTQSPTHLIKTRGQQVTLRCSPISGHKSVSWYQQVLGQGPQFIFQYYEKEERGRGNFPDRFSARQFPNYSSELNVNALLLGDSALYLCASSLMTQGEEGYTFGSGTRLTVV.

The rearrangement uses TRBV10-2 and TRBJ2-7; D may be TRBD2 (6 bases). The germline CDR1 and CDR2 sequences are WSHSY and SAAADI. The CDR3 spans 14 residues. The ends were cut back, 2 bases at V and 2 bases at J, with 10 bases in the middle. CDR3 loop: CASSEPGLTYEQYF. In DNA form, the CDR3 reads TGCGCCAGCAGTGAGCCGGGACTGACCTACGAGCAGTACTTC.

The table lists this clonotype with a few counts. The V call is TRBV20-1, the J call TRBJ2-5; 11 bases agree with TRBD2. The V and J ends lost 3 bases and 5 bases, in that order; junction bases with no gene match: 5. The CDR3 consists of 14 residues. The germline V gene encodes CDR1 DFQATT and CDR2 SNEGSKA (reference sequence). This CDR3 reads CSASVASGGETQYF. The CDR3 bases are TGCAGTGCTAGTGTGGCTAGCGGGGGGGAGACCCAGTACTTC.

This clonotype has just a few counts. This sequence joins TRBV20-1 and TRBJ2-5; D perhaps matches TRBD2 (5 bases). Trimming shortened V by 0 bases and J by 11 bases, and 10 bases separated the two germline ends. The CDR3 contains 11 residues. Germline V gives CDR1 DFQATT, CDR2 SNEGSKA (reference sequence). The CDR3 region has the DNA TGCAGTGCTAGAGACGAGGGAACTCAGTACTTC. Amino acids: CSARDEGTQYF.

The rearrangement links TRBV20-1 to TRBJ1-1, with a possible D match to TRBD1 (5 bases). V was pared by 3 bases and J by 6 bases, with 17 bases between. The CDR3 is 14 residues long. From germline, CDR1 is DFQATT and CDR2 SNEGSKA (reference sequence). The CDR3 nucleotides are TGCAGTGCTAGCTGGGGCGACAGAGGGTCTGAAGCTTTCTTT. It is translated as CSASWGDRGSEAFF.

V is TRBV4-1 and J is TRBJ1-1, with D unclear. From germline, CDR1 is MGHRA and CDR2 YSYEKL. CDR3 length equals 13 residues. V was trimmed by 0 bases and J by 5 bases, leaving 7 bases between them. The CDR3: CASSQDHGTEAFF. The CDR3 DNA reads TGCGCCAGCAGCCAAGATCATGGGACTGAAGCTTTCTTT.

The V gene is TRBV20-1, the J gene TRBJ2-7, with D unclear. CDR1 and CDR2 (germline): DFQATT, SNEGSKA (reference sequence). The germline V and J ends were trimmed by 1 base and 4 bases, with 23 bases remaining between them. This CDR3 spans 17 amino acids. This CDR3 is CSARAPPRPAWEYEQYF. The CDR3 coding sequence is TGCAGTGCTAGAGCCCCCCCCAGACCGGCCTGGGAATACGAGCAGTACTTC.

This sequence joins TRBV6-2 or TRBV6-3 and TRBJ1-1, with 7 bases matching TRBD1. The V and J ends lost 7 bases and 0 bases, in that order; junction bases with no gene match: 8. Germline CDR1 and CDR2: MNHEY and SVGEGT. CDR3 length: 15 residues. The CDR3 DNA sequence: TGTGCCAGCACCAACCCAGGGGGATTGAACACTGAAGCTTTCTTT. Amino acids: CASTNPGGLNTEAFF.

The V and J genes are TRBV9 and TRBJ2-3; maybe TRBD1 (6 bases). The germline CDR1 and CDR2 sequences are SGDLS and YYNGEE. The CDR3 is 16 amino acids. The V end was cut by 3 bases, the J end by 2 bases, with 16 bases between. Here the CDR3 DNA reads TGTGCCAGCAGCGAACAATTCCGGACAGCCACAGATACGCAGTATTTT. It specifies CASSEQFRTATDTQYF.

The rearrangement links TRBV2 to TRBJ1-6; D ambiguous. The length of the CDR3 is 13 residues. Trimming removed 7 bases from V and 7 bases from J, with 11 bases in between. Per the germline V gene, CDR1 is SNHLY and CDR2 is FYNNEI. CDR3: CASTDVWNSPLHF. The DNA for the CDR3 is TGTGCCAGCACCGACGTGTGGAATTCACCCCTCCACTTT.

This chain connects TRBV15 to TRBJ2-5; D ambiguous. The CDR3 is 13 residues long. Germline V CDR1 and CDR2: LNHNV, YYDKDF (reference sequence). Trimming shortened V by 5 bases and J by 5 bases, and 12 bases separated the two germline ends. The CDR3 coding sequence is TGTGCCACCAGCCAAGAAGGCCCGGAGACCCAGTACTTC. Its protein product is CATSQEGPETQYF.

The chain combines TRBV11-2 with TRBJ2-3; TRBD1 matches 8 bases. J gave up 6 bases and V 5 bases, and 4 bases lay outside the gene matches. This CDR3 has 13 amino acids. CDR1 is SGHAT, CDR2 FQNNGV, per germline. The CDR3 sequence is CASSRQGLDTQYF. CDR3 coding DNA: TGTGCCAGCAGCCGACAGGGGTTGGATACGCAGTATTTT.

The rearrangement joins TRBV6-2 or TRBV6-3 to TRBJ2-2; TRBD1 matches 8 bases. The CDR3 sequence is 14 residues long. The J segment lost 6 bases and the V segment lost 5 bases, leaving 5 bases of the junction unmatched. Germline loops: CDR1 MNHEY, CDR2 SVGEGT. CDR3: CASSRTGPAGELFF. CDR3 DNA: TGTGCCAGCAGTAGGACAGGGCCGGCCGGGGAGCTGTTTTTT.

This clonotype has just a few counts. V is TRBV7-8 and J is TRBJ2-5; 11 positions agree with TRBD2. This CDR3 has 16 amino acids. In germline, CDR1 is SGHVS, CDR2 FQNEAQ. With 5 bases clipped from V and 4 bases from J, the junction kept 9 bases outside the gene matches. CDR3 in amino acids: CASSILSGRAAETQYF. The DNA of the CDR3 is TGTGCCAGCAGCATACTTAGCGGGAGGGCCGCAGAGACCCAGTACTTC.

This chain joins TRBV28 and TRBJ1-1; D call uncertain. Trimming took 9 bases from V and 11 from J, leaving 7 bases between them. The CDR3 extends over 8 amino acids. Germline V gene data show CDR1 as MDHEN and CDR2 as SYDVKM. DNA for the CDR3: TGTGCCAGTGGTAGGGCTTTCTTT. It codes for CASGRAFF.

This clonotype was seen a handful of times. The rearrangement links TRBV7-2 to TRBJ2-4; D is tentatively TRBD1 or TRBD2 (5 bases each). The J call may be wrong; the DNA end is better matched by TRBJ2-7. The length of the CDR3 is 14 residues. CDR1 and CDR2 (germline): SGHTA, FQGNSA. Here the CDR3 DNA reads TGTGCCAGCAGCTTTTCGGGACCTAGGAACGAGCAGTACTTC. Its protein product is CASSFSGPRNEQYF.

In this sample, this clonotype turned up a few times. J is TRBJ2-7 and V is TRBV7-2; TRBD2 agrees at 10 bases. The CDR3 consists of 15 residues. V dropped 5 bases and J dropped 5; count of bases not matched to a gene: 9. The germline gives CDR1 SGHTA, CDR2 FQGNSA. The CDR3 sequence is CASSHASGSRDEQYF. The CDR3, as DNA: TGTGCCAGCAGCCACGCTAGCGGGAGTCGGGACGAGCAGTACTTC.

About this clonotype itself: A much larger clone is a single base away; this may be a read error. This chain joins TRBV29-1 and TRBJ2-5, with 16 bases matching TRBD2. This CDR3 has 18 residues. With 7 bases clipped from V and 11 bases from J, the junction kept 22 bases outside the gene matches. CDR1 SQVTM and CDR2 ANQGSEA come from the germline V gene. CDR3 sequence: CSGVGTSGRALSYNEQYF. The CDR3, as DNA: TGCAGCGGTGTCGGGACTAGCGGGAGGGCCCTCTCCTACAATGAGCAGTACTTC. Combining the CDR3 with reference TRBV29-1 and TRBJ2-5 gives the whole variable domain SAVISQKPSRDICQRGTSLTIQCQVDSQVTMMFWYRQQPGQSLTLIATANQGSEATYESGFVIDKFPISRPNLTFSTLTVSNMSPEDSSIYLCSGVGTSGRALSYNEQYFGPGTRLLVL.

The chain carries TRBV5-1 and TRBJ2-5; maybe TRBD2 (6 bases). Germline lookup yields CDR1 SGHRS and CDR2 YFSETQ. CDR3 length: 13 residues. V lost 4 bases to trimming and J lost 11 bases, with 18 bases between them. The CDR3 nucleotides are TGCGCCAGCAGCGTGGAGGGCCTGAATGAGCAGTACTTC. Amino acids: CASSVEGLNEQYF.

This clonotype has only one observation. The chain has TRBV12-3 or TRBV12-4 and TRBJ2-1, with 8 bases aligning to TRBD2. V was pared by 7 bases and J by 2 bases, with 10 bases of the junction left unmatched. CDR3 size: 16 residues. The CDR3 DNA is TGTGCCAGCACCCAGCGCGGGGGACTAGCCTACAATGAGCAGTTCTTC. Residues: CASTQRGGLAYNEQFF.

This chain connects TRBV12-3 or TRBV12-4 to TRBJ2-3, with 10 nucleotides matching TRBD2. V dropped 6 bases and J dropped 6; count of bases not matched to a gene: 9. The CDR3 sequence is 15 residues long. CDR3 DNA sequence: TGTGCCAGCAGGGACGGGACTAGCGCGAGGGATACGCAGTATTTT. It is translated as CASRDGTSARDTQYF.

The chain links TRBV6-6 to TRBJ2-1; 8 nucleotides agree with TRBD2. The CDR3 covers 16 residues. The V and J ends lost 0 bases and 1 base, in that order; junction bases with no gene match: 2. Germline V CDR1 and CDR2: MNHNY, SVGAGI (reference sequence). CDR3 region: CASSYSSGSSYNEQFF. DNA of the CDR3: TGTGCCAGCAGTTACTCGAGCGGGAGTTCCTACAATGAGCAGTTCTTC.

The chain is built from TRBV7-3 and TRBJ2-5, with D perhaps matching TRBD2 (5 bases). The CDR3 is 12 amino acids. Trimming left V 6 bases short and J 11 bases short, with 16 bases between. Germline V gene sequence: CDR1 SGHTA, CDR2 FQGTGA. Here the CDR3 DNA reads TGTGCCAGCAGTTCAAACCGGGATGAGCAGTACTTC. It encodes CASSSNRDEQYF.

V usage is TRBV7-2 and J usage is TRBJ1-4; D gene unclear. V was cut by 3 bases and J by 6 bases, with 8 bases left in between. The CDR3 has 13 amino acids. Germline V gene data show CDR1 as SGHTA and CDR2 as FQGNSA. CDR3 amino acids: CASSFRVDEKLFF. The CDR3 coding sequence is TGTGCCAGCAGCTTCCGGGTAGATGAAAAACTGTTTTTT.

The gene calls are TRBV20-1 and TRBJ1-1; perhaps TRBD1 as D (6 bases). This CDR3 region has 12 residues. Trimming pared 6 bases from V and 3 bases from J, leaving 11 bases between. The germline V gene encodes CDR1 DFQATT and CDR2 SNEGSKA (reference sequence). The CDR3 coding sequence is TGCAGTGCAACAGGGCGCGACACTGAAGCTTTCTTT. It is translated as CSATGRDTEAFF.

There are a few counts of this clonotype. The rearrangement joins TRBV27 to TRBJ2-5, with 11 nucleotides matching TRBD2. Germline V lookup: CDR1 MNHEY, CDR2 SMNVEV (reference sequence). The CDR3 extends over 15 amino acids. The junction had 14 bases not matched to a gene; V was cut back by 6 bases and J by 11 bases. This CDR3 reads CASRRTSGSVHEQYF. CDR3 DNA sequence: TGTGCCAGCAGGAGAACTAGCGGGAGTGTTCATGAGCAGTACTTC.

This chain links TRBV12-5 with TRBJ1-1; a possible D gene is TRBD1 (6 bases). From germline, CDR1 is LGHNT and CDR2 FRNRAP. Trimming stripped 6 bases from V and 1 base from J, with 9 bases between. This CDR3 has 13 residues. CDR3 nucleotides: TGTGCTAGTGGCTACAGGGAGAACACTGAAGCTTTCTTT. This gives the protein CASGYRENTEAFF.

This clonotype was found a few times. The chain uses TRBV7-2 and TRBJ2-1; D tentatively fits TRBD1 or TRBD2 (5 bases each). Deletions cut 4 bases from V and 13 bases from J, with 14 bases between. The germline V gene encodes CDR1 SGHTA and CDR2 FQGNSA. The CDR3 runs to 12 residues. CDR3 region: CASSWGTDAQFF. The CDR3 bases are TGTGCCAGCAGCTGGGGGACGGATGCTCAGTTCTTC.